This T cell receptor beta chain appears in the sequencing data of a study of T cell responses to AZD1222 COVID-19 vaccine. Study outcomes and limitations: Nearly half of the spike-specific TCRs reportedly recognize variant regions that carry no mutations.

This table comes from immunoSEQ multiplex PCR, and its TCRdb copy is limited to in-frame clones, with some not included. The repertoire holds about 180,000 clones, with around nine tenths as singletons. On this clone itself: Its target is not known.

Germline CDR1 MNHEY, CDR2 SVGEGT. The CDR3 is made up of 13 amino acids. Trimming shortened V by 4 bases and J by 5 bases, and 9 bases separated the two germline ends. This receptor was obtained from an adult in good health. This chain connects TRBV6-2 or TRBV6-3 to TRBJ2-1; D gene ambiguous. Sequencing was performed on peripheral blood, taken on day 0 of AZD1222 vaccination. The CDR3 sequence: CASSSPTDNEQFF. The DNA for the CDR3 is TGTGCCAGCAGTTCCCCGACTGACAATGAGCAGTTCTTC.